A single T cell receptor beta chain is shown here with its context. Its specificity is unknown. This specimen belongs to a study of radiotherapy plus CTLA-4 blockade in lung cancer. Measured with immunoSEQ multiplex PCR; TCRdb has only the in-frame clones, and not every one. The table lists approximately 97,000 clones, about four fifths of them singletons. Study-wide findings and caveats: Early blood T cell clone changes and increased post-radiation serum interferon-beta were reportedly the strongest response predictors.

The length of the CDR3 is 13 residues. CDR1 and CDR2 from the germline V gene are MDHEN and SYDVKM. The ends were cut back, 6 bases at V and 3 bases at J, with 11 bases in the middle. Source: peripheral blood, taken from a patient treated with radiotherapy plus ipilimumab. The origin of this receptor is a human donor with non-small cell lung cancer who had stable disease on radiotherapy plus ipilimumab. The rearrangement joins TRBV28 to TRBJ1-1; D gene ambiguous. The CDR3 coding sequence is TGTGCCAGCAGCTCTAGACATTACACTGAAGCTTTCTTT. This encodes CASSSRHYTEAFF.